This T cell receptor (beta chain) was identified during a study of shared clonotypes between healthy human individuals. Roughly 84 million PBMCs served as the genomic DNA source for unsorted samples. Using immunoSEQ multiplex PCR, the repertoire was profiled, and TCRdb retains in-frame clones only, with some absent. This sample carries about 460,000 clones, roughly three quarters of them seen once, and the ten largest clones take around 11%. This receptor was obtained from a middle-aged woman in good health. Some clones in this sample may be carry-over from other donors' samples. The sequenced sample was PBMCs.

The CDR3 sequence is CASSSPGVPPQHF. The CDR3 bases are TGTGCCAGCAGCTCTCCGGGGGTCCCGCCCCAGCATTTT. The gene calls are TRBV7-2 and TRBJ1-5; D might be TRBD1 (5 bases). The CDR3 spans 13 residues. Germline-derived CDR1 and CDR2 are SGHTA and FQGNSA. The V end lost 4 bases, the J end lost 9 bases, and 13 bases lay between the germline ends.